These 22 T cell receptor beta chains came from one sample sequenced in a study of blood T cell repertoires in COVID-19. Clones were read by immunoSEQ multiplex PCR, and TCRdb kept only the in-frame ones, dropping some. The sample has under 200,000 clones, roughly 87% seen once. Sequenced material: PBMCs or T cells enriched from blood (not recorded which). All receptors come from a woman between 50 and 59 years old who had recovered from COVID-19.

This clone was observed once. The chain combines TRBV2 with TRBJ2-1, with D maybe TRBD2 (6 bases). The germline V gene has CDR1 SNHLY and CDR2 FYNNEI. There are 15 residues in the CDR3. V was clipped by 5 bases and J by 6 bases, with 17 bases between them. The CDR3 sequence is CASSPPGLTSNEQFF. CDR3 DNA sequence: TGTGCCAGCAGTCCCCCGGGACTCACCAGCAATGAGCAGTTCTTC.

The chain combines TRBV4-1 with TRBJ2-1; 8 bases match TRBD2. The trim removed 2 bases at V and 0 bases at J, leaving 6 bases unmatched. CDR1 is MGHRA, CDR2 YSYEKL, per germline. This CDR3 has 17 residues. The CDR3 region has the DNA TGCGCCAGCAGCCAACTAGCGGGCAAAACCTCCTACAATGAGCAGTTCTTC. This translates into CASSQLAGKTSYNEQFF.

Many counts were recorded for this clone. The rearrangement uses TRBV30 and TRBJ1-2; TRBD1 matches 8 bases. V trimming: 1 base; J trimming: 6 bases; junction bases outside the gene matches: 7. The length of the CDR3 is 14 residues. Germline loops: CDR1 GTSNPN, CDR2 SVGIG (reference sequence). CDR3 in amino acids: CAWSDFGQGNGYTF. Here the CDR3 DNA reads TGTGCCTGGAGTGATTTTGGACAGGGTAATGGCTACACCTTC. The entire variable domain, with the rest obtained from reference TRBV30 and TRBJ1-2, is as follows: SQTIHQWPATLVQPVGSPLSLECTVEGTSNPNLYWYRQAAGRGLQLLFYSVGIGQISSEVPQNLSASRPQDRQFILSSKKLLLSDSGFYLCAWSDFGQGNGYTFGSGTRLTVV.

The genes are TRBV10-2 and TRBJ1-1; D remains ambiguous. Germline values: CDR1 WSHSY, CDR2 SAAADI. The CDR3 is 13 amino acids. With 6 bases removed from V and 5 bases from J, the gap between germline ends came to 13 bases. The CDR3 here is CASRRGYRTEAFF. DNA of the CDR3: TGCGCCAGCAGGAGAGGGTATAGAACTGAAGCTTTCTTT.

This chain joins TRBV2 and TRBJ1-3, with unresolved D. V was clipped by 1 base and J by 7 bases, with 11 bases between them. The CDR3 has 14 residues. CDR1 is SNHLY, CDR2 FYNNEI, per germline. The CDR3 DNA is TGTGCCAGCAGTGAAGTCACTACGGGGAACACCATATATTTT. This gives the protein CASSEVTTGNTIYF.

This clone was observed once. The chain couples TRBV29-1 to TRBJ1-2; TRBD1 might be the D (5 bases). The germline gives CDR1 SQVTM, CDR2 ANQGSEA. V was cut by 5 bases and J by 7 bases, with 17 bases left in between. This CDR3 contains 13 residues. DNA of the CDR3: TGCAGCGTTCGTATGTTCTCAGGGCCTGGCTACACCTTC. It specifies CSVRMFSGPGYTF.

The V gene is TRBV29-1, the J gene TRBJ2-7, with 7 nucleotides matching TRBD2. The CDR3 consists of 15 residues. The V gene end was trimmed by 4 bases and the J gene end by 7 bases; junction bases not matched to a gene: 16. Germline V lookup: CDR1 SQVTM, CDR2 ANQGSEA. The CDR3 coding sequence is TGCAGCGTTGGGGGGGTAGCGGGTTCATCTAGGGAGCAGTACTTC. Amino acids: CSVGGVAGSSREQYF.

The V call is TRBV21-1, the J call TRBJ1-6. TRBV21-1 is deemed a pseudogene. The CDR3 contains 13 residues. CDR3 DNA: TGTGCCAGCAGGAGCTCCTATAATTCACCCCTCCACTTT. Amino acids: CASRSSYNSPLHF.

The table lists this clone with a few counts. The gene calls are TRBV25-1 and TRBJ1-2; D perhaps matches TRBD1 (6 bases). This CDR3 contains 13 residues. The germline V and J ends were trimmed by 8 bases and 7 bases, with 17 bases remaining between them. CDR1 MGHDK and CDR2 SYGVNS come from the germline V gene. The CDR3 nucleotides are TGTGCCAGCCTAACAGGGAGACTATCTGGCTACACCTTC. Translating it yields CASLTGRLSGYTF.

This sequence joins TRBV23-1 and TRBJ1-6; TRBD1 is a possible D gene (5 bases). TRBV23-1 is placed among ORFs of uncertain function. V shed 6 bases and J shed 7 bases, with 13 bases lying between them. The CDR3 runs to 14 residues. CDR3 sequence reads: CASRTTVTNSPLHF. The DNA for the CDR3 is TGCGCCAGCAGGACGACAGTCACAAATTCACCCCTCCACTTT.

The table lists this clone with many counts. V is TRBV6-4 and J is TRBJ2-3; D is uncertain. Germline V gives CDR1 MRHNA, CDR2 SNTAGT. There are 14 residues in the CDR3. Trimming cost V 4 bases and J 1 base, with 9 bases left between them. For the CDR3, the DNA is TGTGCCAGCAGTGGAGGTGGCGGCACAGATACGCAGTATTTT. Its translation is CASSGGGGTDTQYF.

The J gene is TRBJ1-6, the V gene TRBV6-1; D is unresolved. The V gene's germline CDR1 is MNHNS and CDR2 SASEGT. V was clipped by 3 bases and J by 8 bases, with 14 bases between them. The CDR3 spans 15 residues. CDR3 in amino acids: CASSERPTRDSPLHF. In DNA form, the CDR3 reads TGTGCCAGCAGTGAGCGGCCCACGAGAGATTCACCCCTCCACTTT.

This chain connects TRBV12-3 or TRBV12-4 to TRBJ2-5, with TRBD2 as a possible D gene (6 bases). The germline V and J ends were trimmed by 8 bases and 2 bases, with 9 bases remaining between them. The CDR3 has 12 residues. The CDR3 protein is CASGDLQETQYF. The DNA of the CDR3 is TGTGCCAGCGGGGACTTGCAAGAGACCCAGTACTTC.

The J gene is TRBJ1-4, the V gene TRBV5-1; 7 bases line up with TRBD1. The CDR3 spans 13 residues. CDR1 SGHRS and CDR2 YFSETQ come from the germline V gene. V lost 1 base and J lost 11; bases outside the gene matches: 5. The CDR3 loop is CASSLQGTEKLFF. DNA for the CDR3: TGCGCCAGCAGCTTGCAGGGGACAGAGAAACTGTTTTTT. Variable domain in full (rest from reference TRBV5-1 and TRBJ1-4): KAGVTQTPRYLIKTRGQQVTLSCSPISGHRSVSWYQQTPGQGLQFLFEYFSETQRNKGNFPGRFSGRQFSNSRSEMNVSTLELGDSALYLCASSLQGTEKLFFGSGTQLSVL.

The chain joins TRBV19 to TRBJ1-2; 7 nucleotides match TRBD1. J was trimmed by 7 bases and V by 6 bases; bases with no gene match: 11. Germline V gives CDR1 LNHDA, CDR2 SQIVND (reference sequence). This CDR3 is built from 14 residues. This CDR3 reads CASRGGGEGGGYTF. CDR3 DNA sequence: TGTGCCAGTAGAGGAGGGGGCGAAGGAGGTGGCTACACCTTC.

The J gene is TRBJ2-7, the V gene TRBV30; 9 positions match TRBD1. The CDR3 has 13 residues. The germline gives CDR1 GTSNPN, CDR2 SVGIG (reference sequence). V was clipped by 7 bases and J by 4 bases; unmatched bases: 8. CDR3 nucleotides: TGTGCCTTATCCCGGGACAGGGCGTACGAGCAGTACTTC. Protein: CALSRDRAYEQYF.

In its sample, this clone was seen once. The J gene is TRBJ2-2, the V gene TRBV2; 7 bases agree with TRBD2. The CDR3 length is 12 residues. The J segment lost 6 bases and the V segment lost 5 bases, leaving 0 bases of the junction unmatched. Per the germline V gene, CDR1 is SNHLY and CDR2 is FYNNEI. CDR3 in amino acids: CASSSGAGELFF. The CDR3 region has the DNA TGTGCCAGCAGTAGCGGGGCCGGGGAGCTGTTTTTT.

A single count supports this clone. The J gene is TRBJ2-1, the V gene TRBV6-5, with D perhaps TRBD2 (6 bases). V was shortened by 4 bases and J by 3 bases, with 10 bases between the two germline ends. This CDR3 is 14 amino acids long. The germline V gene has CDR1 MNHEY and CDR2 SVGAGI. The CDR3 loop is CASSSPGLYNEQFF. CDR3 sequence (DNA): TGTGCCAGCAGTTCCCCGGGACTCTACAATGAGCAGTTCTTC.

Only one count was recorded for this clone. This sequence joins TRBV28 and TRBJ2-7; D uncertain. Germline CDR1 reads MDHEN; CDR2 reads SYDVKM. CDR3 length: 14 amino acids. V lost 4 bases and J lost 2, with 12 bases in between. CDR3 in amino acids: CASSSGRPAYEQYF. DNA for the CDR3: TGTGCCAGCAGTTCCGGCAGGCCAGCCTACGAGCAGTACTTC.

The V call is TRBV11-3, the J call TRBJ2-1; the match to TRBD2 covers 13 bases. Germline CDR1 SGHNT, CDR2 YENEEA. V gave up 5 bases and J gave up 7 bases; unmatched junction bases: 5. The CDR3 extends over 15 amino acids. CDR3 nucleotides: TGTGCCAGCAGCGCCGGGACTAGCGGGACGAATGAGCAGTTCTTC. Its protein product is CASSAGTSGTNEQFF.

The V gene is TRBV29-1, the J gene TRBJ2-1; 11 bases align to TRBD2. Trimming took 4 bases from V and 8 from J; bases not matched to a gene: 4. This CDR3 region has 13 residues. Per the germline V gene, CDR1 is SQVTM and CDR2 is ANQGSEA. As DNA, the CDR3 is TGCAGCGTTGGGACTAGCGGGCTCCATGAGCAGTTCTTC. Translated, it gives CSVGTSGLHEQFF.

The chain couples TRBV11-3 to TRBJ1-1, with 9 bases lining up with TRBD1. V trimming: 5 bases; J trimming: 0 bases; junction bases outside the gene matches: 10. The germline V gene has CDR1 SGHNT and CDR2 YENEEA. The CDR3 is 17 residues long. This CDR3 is CASSQSDRGNMNTEAFF. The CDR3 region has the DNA TGTGCCAGCAGCCAATCGGACAGGGGTAATATGAACACTGAAGCTTTCTTT.